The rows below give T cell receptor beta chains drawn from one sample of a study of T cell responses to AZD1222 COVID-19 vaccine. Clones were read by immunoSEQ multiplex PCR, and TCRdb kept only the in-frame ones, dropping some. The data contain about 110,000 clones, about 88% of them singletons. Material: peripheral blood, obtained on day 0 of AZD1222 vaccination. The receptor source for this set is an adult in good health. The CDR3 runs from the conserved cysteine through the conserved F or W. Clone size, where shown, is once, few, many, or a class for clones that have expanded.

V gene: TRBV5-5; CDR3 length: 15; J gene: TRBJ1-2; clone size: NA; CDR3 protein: CASSLDGEFFGGYTF
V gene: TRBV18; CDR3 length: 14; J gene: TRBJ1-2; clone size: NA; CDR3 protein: CASSDLGIGIGYTF
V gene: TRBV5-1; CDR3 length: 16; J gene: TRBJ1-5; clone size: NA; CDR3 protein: CASSLGRGLRNQPQHF
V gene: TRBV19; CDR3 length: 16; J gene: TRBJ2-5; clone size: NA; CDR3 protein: CASSVGGTLLKETQYF
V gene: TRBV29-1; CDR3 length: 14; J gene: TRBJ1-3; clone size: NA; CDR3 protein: CSVVGPGSGNTIYF
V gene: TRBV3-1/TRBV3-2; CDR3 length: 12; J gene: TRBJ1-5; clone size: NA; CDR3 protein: CASSQGYQPQHF
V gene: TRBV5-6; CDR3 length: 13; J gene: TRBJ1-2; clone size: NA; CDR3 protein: CASSGAWGYGYTF
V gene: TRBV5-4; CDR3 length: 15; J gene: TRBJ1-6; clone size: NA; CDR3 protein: CASSLGGTGVSPLHF
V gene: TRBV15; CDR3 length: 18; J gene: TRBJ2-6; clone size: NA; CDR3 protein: CATSRAAGPSSGANVLTF
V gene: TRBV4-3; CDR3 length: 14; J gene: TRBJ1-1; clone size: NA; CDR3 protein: CASSPTVLNTEAFF
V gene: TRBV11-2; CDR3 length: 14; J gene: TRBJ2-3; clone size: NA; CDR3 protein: CASSLEGITDTQYF
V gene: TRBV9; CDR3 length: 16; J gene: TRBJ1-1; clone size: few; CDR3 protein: CASSEPLDRGRTEAFF
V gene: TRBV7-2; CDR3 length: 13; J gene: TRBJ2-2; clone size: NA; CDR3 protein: CASSAQGTGELFF
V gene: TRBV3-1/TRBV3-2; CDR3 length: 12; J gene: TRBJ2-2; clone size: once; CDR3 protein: CASSPRPGELFF
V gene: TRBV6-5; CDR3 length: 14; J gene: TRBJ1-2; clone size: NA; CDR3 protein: CASRDPGQDYGYTF
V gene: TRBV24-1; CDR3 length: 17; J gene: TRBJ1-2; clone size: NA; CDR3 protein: CATSDSPLLTGKVRYTF
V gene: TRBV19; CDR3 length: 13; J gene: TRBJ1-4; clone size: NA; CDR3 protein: CASSIFRGEKLFF
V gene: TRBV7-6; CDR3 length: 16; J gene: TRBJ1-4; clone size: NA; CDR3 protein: CASSLGLGATNEKLFF
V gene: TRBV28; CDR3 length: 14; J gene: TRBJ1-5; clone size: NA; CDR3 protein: CASSPPGSNQPQHF
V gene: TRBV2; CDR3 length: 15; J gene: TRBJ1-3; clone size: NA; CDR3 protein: CASSVGRRLGGTIYF
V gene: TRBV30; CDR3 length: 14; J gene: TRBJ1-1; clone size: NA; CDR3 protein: CAWSDEAVGTEAFF
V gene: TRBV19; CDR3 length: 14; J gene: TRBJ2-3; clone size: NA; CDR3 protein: CASRDSRYTDTQYF
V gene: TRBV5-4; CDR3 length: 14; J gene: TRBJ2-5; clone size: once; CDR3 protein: CASSLVGFQETQYF
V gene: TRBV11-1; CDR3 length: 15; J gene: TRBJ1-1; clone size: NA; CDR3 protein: CASSLESGRSTEAFF
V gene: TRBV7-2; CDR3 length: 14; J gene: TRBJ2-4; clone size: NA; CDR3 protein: CASSLTRGGNIQYF
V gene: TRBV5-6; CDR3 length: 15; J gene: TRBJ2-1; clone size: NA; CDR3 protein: CASSTTDKVVNEQFF
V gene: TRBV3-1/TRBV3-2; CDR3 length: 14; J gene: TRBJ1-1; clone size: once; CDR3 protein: CASSQGRGVTEAFF
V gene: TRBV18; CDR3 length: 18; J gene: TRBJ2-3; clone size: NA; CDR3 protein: CASSPLGTGLLITDTQYF
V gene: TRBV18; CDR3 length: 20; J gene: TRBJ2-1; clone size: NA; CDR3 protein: CASSPWRDSGRSQRRNEQFF
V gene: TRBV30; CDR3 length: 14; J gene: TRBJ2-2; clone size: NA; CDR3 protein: CAWIRITNTGELFF